This T cell receptor (beta chain) was observed in a study of blood T cell repertoires in COVID-19. Here immunoSEQ multiplex PCR was the method, and the copy in TCRdb shows in-frame clones only, minus some. The sample has over 150,000 clones; 80% to 85% are singletons. Sequencing was done on a sample of peripheral blood. This TCR was recovered from a woman in her sixties or seventies with COVID-19, enrolled during active disease.

The CDR3 loop is CASSPSTSGRVNTQYF. The CDR3 DNA follows: TGTGCCAGTAGTCCGTCGACTAGCGGGAGGGTAAATACGCAGTATTTT. The genes are TRBV19 and TRBJ2-3; 14 bases agree with TRBD2. The CDR3 length is 16 residues. The V gene's germline CDR1 is LNHDA and CDR2 SQIVND (reference sequence). The J segment lost 7 bases and the V segment lost 5 bases, leaving 8 bases of the junction unmatched.